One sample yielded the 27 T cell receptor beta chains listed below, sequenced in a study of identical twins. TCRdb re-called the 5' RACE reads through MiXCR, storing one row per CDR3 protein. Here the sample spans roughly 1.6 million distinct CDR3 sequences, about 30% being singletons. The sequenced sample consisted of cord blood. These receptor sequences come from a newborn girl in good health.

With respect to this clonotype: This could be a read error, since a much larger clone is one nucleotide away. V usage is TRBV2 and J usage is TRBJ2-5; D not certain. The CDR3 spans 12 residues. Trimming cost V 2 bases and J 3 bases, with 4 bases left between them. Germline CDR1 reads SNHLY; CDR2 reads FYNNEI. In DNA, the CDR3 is TGTGCCAGCAGTGAACTTGAAGAGACCCAGTACTTC. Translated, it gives CASSELEETQYF.

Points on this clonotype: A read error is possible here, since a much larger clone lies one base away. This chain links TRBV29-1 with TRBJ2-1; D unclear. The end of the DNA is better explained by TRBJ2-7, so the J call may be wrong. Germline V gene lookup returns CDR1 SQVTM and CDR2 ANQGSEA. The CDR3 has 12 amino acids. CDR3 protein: CSVPFLYNEQYF. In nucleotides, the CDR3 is TGCAGCGTTCCTTTCCTTTACAATGAGCAGTACTTC.

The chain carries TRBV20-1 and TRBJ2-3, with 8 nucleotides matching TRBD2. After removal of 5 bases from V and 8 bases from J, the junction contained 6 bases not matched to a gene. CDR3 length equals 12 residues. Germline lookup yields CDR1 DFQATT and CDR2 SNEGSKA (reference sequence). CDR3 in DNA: TGCAGTGCTGGGACTAGTTTGGGTACGCAGTATTTT. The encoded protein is CSAGTSLGTQYF.

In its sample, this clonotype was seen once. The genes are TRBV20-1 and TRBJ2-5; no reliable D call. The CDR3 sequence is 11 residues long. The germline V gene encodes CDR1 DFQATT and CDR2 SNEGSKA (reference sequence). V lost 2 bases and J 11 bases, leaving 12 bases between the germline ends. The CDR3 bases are TGCAGTGCTAGAACCCACAATGAGCAGTACTTC. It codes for CSARTHNEQYF.

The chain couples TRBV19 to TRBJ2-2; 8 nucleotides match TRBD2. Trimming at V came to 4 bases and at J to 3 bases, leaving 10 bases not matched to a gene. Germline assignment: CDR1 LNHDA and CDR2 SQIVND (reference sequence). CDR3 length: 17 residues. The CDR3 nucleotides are TGTGCCAGTAGTAGGTCCGGCCTAGCGGGTTACACCGGGGAGCTGTTTTTT. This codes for CASSRSGLAGYTGELFF.

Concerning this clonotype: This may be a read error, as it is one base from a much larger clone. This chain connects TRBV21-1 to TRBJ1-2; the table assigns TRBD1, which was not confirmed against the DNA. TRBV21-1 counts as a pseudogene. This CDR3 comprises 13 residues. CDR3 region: CASSKGTGYGHTF. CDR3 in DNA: TGTGCCAGCAGCAAAGGGACAGGGTATGGCCACACCTTC.

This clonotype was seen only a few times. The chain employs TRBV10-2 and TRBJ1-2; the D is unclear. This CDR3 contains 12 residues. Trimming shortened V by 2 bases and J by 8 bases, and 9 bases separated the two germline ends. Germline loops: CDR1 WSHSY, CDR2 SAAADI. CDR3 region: CASSEDLGGYTF. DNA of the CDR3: TGCGCCAGCAGTGAGGATCTGGGGGGCTACACCTTC.

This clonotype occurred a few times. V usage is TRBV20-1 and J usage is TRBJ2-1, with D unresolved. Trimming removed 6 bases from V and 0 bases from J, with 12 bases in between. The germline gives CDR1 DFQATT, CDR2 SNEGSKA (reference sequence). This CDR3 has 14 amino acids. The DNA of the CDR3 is TGCAGTGCCATTCTAGGGAACTCCTACAATGAGCAGTTCTTC. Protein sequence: CSAILGNSYNEQFF.

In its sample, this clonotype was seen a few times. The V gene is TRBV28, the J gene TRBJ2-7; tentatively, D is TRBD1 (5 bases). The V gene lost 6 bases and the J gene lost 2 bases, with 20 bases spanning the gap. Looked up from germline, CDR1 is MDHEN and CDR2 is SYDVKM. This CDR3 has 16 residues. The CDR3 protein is CASRSEQAPPAYEQYF. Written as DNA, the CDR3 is TGTGCCAGCAGATCCGAACAGGCCCCCCCGGCCTACGAGCAGTACTTC. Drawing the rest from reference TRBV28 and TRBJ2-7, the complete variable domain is DVKVTQSSRYLVKRTGEKVFLECVQDMDHENMFWYRQDPGLGLRLIYFSYDVKMKEKGDIPEGYSVSREKKERFSLILESASTNQTSMYLCASRSEQAPPAYEQYFGPGTRLTVT.

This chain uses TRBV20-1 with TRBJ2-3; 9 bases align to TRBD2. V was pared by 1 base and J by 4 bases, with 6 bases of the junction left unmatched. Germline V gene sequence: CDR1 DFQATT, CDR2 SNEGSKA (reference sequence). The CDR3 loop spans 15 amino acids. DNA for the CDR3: TGCAGTGCTAGAGCCGGGACTAGCTCCCCAGATACGCAGTATTTT. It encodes CSARAGTSSPDTQYF.

The CDR3 is CASSRQLSDTQYF. In DNA, the CDR3 is TGCGCCAGCAGCCGACAGCTCTCAGATACGCAGTATTTT. The chain is built from TRBV5-1 and TRBJ2-3, with D maybe TRBD1 (5 bases). Deletions cut 4 bases from V and 4 bases from J, with 10 bases between. CDR1 SGHRS and CDR2 YFSETQ come from the germline V gene. This CDR3 has 13 residues.

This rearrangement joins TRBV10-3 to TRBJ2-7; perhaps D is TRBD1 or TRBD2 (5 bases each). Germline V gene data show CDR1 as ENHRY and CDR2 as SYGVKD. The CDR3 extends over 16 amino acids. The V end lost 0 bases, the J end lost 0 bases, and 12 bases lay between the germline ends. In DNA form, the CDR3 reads TGTGCCATCAGTGAGTCCCGGGGCTTAGGCTCCTACGAGCAGTACTTC. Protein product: CAISESRGLGSYEQYF.

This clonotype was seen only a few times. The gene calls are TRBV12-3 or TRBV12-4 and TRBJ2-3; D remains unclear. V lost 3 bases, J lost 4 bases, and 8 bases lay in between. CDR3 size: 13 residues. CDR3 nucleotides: TGTGCCAGCAGTTTCGGCCAGCCAGATACGCAGTATTTT. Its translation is CASSFGQPDTQYF.

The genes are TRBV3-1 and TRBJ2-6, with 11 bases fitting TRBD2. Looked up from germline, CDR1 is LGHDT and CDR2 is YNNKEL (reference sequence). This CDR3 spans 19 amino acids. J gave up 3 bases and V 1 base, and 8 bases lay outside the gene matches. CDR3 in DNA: TGTGCCAGCAGCCAAGTTTTGGGCACTAGCGGGAGTGGGGCCAACGTCCTGACTTTC. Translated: CASSQVLGTSGSGANVLTF.

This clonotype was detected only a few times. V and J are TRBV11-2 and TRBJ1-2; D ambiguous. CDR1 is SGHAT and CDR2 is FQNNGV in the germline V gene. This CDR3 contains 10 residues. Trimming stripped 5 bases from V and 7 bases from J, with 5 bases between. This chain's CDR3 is CASSIIGYTF. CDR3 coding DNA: TGTGCCAGCAGCATCATTGGCTACACCTTC.

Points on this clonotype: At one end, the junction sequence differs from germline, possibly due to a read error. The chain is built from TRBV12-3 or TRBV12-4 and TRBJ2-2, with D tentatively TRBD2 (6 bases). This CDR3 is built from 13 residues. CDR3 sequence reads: CASSLANTGGLFF. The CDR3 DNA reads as TGTGCCAGCAGTTTGGCGAACACCGGGGGGCTGTTTTTT.

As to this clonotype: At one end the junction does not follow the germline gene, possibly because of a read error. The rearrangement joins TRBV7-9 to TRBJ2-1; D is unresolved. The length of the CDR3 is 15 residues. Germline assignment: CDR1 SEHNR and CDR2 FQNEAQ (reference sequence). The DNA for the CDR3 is TGTGCCGGCAGCTCGGGTGACAACTCCTACAATGAGCAGTTCTTC. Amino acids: CAGSSGDNSYNEQFF.

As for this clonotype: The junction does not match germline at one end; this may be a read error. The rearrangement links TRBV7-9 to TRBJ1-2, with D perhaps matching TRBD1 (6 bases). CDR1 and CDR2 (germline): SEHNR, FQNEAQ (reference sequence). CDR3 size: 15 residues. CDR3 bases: TGTGCCAGCAGCCGCGTTCAGGGGACGATCTATGGCCACACCTTC. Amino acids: CASSRVQGTIYGHTF.

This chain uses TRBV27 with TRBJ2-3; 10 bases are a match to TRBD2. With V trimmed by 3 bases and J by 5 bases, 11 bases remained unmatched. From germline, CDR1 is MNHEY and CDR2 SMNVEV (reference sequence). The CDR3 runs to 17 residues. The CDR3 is CASSFEGASGSGDTQYF. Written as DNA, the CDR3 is TGTGCCAGCAGTTTTGAAGGGGCTAGCGGGAGTGGAGATACGCAGTATTTT.

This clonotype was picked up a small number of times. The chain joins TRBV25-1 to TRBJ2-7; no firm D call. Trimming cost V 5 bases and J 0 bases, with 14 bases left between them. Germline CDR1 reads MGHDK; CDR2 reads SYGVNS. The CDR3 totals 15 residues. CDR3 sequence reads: CASSSEMESSYEQYF. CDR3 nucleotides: TGTGCCAGCAGTAGCGAAATGGAAAGCTCCTACGAGCAGTACTTC.

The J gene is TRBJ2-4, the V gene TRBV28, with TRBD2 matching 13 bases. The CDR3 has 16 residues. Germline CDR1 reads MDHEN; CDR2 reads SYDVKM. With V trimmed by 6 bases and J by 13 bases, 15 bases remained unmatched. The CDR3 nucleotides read TGTGCCAGCAGCCGGGGACTAGCGGGGAAGTACAATGAGCAGTACTTC. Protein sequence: CASSRGLAGKYNEQYF.

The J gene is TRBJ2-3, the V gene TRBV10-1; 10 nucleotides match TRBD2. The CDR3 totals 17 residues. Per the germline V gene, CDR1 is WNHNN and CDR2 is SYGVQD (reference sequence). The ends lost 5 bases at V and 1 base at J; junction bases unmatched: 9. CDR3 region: CASSRTSGVWGTDTQYF. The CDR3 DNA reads TGCGCCAGCAGTCGGACTAGCGGCGTCTGGGGCACAGATACGCAGTATTTT.

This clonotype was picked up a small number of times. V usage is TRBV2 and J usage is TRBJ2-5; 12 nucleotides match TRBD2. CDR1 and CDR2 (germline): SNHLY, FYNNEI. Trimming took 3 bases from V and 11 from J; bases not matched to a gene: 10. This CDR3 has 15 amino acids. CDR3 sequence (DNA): TGTGCCAGCAGTGAGAGACTAGCGGGAGCGTGGGAGCAGTACTTC. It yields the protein CASSERLAGAWEQYF.

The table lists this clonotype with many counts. CDR3 protein: CASSDRQGGNIQYF. As DNA, the CDR3 is TGTGCCAGCAGCGACAGACAGGGAGGGAACATTCAGTACTTC. V gene TRBV13 combines with J gene TRBJ2-4; D possibly uses TRBD1 or TRBD2 (7 bases each). Trimming stripped 5 bases from V and 7 bases from J, with 15 bases between. CDR1 is PRHDT, CDR2 FYEKMQ, per germline (reference sequence). The length of the CDR3 is 14 residues.

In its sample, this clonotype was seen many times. The CDR3 loop reads CASSLGRGSGYTF. For the CDR3, the DNA is TGTGCCAGCAGTTTAGGCAGGGGGTCTGGCTACACCTTC. This chain connects TRBV12-3 or TRBV12-4 to TRBJ1-2, with 7 positions matching TRBD1. V shed 1 base, J shed 7 bases, and the junction held 3 bases outside the gene matches. The CDR3 is 13 amino acids.

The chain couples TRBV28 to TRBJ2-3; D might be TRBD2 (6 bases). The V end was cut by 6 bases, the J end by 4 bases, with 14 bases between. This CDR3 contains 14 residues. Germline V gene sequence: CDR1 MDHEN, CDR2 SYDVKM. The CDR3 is CASSYRRAPDTQYF. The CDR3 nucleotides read TGTGCCAGCAGCTATCGGAGGGCCCCAGATACGCAGTATTTT.

CDR3: CASSLVGTSGRNEQYF. CDR3 nucleotides: TGTGCCAGCAGCTTAGTTGGGACTAGCGGGAGGAATGAGCAGTACTTC. The V call is TRBV7-2, the J call TRBJ2-5, with 15 nucleotides matching TRBD2. Looked up from germline, CDR1 is SGHTA and CDR2 is FQGNSA. The CDR3 spans 16 residues. Trimming at V came to 1 base and at J to 11 bases, leaving 8 bases not matched to a gene.